The clone carrying this TCR beta chain was recorded many times. Its antigen is unidentified. With the read ending 3 residues before the CDR3 end, the germline J gene is used to fill in that end. The data originate from a study of T cell clonality in common variable immunodeficiency. Overall study findings and caveats: The cause of increased CVID clonality remains unclear without subpopulation sequencing. Shared TCRbeta clones were fewer between CVID subjects than controls. Fewer deletions and N-nucleotide insertions were reportedly seen in common variable immunodeficiency TCR beta sequences.

Germline V lookup: CDR1 GTSNPN, CDR2 SVGIG (reference sequence). Trimming took 2 bases from V and 0 from J, leaving 20 bases between them. The CDR3 runs to 18 residues. Data came from immunoSEQ multiplex PCR; TCRdb stores just in-frame clones and leaves some out. The record shows some 38,000 clones for this sample, with no singletons present. The sequenced sample consisted of peripheral blood mononuclear cells. The chain combines TRBV30 with TRBJ2-1; TRBD2 is a possible D gene (6 bases). The receptor's source is a person aged 18 to 69 in good health. This chain's CDR3 is CAWSRLWGGESSYNEQFF. The covered CDR3 bases are TGTGCCTGGAGTCGCTTGTGGGGCGGGGAGAGCTCCTACAATGAG. Looking up the rest from reference TRBV30 and TRBJ2-1 gives the full variable domain: SQTIHQWPATLVQPVGSPLSLECTVEGTSNPNLYWYRQAAGRGLQLLFYSVGIGQISSEVPQNLSASRPQDRQFILSSKKLLLSDSGFYLCAWSRLWGGESSYNEQFFGPGTRLTVL.